The 24 T cell receptor beta chains presented below share a single source sample, sequenced in a study of OX40 agonist ivuxolimab in advanced cancers. Produced via immunoSEQ multiplex PCR; TCRdb's table is partial and in-frame only. The sample carries 40,000 to 55,000 clones, under 95% recorded once. This material consisted of CD4+ or CD8+ T cells sorted from blood, taken in a trial of the OX40 agonist ivuxolimab. The receptors stem from an adult with an advanced solid tumor such as melanoma, head and neck, liver or kidney cancer.

There are a few counts of this clone. V is TRBV28 and J is TRBJ2-7; D is possibly TRBD2 (5 bases). This CDR3 is 14 amino acids long. Germline values: CDR1 MDHEN, CDR2 SYDVKM. V dropped 6 bases and J dropped 3 bases, with 15 bases sitting between them. The CDR3 is CASSPRLSLYEQYF. In DNA form, the CDR3 reads TGTGCCAGCAGCCCCCGACTAAGCCTCTACGAGCAGTACTTC.

The V call is TRBV4-3, the J call TRBJ2-3; TRBD2 matches 13 bases. The CDR3 contains 17 residues. CDR1 is LGHNA and CDR2 is YSLEER in the germline V gene. J lost 4 bases, V lost 1 base, and 5 bases had no gene match. The CDR3 loop reads CASSQVLAGGPADTQYF. The CDR3, as DNA: TGCGCCAGCAGCCAAGTACTAGCGGGAGGGCCAGCAGATACGCAGTATTTT.

This sequence joins TRBV5-4 and TRBJ2-7, with 9 bases identical to TRBD1. The CDR3 loop spans 15 amino acids. The V gene end was trimmed by 4 bases and the J gene end by 2 bases; junction bases not matched to a gene: 7. Germline CDR1 is SGHNT and CDR2 is YYREEE (reference sequence). CDR3 nucleotide sequence: TGTGCCAGCAGCCTGGGAGGGACAGGGACCTACGAGCAGTACTTC. The encoded protein is CASSLGGTGTYEQYF.

The J gene is TRBJ2-1, the V gene TRBV15; D uncertain. CDR1 LNHNV and CDR2 YYDKDF come from the germline V gene (reference sequence). This CDR3 comprises 14 residues. Between the trimmed V and J ends, which lost 1 base and 6 bases, there was a span of 10 bases. Here the CDR3 DNA reads TGTGCCACCAGCAGAGCGCGGATCGGCAATGAGCAGTTCTTC. This translates into CATSRARIGNEQFF.

This sequence joins TRBV4-1 and TRBJ2-3; 12 positions agree with TRBD1. J lost 5 bases, V lost 4 bases, and 7 bases had no gene match. The CDR3 is made up of 16 amino acids. The germline V gene has CDR1 MGHRA and CDR2 YSYEKL. This chain's CDR3 is CASSLRDRGHLDTQYF. The CDR3 region has the DNA TGCGCCAGCAGCCTCCGGGACAGGGGGCATTTAGATACGCAGTATTTT.

The chain recombines TRBV12-5 with TRBJ2-4; D possibly uses TRBD1 or TRBD2 (5 bases each). The CDR3 length is 14 residues. Germline CDR1 is LGHNT and CDR2 is FRNRAP. V lost 1 base and J 6 bases, leaving 10 bases between the germline ends. CDR3 region: CASGLAGRRNIQYF. CDR3 nucleotide sequence: TGTGCTAGTGGTTTGGCGGGACGCAGAAACATTCAGTACTTC. The full variable domain, with the rest looked up from reference TRBV12-5 and TRBJ2-4, is DARVTQTPRHKVTEMGQEVTMRCQPILGHNTVFWYRQTMMQGLELLAYFRNRAPLDDSGMPKDRFSAEMPDATLATLKIQPSEPRDSAVYFCASGLAGRRNIQYFGAGTRLSVL.

This clone was observed a single time. The chain combines TRBV27 with TRBJ1-4; D is uncertain. Germline CDR1 MNHEY, CDR2 SMNVEV (reference sequence). Trimming removed 8 bases at V and 8 bases at J, with 18 bases between. The CDR3 length is 14 residues. The CDR3 protein is CASREGALREKLFF. In nucleotides, the CDR3 is TGTGCCAGCCGAGAGGGAGCTCTCCGGGAAAAACTGTTTTTT. The variable domain in full, completed from reference TRBV27 and TRBJ1-4, reads EAQVTQNPRYLITVTGKKLTVTCSQNMNHEYMSWYRQDPGLGLRQIYYSMNVEVTDKGDVPEGYKVSRKEKRNFPLILESPSPNQTSLYFCASREGALREKLFFGSGTQLSVL.

The J gene is TRBJ1-2, the V gene TRBV7-9, with D unresolved. The germline V gene encodes CDR1 SEHNR and CDR2 FQNEAQ (reference sequence). The CDR3 is made up of 15 amino acids. V was pared by 3 bases and J by 2 bases, with 13 bases between. As DNA, the CDR3 is TGTGCCAGCAGCTTGGTCGGACTGGAAAACTATGGCTACACCTTC. Amino acid sequence: CASSLVGLENYGYTF.

This clone was seen once. V usage is TRBV29-1 and J usage is TRBJ1-2, with no clear D. Germline V gives CDR1 SQVTM, CDR2 ANQGSEA. The CDR3 extends over 13 amino acids. Trimming took 3 bases from V and 4 from J, leaving 12 bases between them. CDR3 protein: CSVDPGYAYGYTF. The DNA for the CDR3 is TGCAGCGTTGACCCAGGATACGCCTATGGCTACACCTTC. The full variable domain, in which reference TRBV29-1 and TRBJ1-2 provide the parts outside the CDR3, is SAVISQKPSRDICQRGTSLTIQCQVDSQVTMMFWYRQQPGQSLTLIATANQGSEATYESGFVIDKFPISRPNLTFSTLTVSNMSPEDSSIYLCSVDPGYAYGYTFGSGTRLTVV.

The CDR3 bases are TGTGCCAGCAGCCCATACAGGGTAACTAATGAAAAACTGTTTTTT. Protein sequence: CASSPYRVTNEKLFF. This rearrangement joins TRBV9 to TRBJ1-4; D possibly corresponds to TRBD1 (6 bases). The CDR3 totals 15 residues. Per germline, CDR1 SGDLS and CDR2 YYNGEE. V lost 4 bases and J lost 1, with 11 bases in between.

The chain is built from TRBV30 and TRBJ1-2; weak D call: TRBD1 (5 bases). This CDR3 contains 14 residues. The germline V and J ends were trimmed by 0 bases and 3 bases, with 11 bases remaining between them. Germline loops: CDR1 GTSNPN, CDR2 SVGIG (reference sequence). CDR3 nucleotides: TGTGCCTGGAGTGTACTTGGCAGGGACTATGGCTACACCTTC. Its translation is CAWSVLGRDYGYTF.

The J gene is TRBJ1-4, the V gene TRBV27, with TRBD1 identical over 9 bases. The junction had 9 bases not matched to a gene; V was cut back by 3 bases and J by 7 bases. Germline V gives CDR1 MNHEY, CDR2 SMNVEV (reference sequence). CDR3 size: 16 residues. CDR3 loop: CASSFLTGGVTEKLFF. CDR3 DNA sequence: TGTGCCAGCAGTTTCTTGACAGGGGGGGTTACTGAAAAACTGTTTTTT.

This sequence joins TRBV7-9 and TRBJ1-2; 10 positions match TRBD1. The CDR3 has 15 amino acids. V lost 5 bases to trimming and J lost 6 bases; unmatched junction nucleotides: 9. Looked up from germline, CDR1 is SEHNR and CDR2 is FQNEAQ (reference sequence). This chain's CDR3 is CASSDRHGTGDGYTF. The CDR3 region has the DNA TGTGCCAGCAGCGACCGCCACGGGACAGGGGATGGCTACACCTTC.

The chain joins TRBV30 to TRBJ1-5, with D perhaps matching TRBD1 (5 bases). Trimming took off 0 bases at V and 1 base at J, with 10 bases between the two ends. In germline, CDR1 is GTSNPN, CDR2 SVGIG (reference sequence). There are 15 residues in the CDR3. The chain's CDR3 is CAWSVLQGSNQPQHF. In DNA form, the CDR3 reads TGTGCCTGGAGTGTACTTCAGGGCAGCAATCAGCCCCAGCATTTT.

The chain links TRBV27 to TRBJ2-3, with TRBD2 identical over 7 bases. Germline CDR1 is MNHEY and CDR2 is SMNVEV (reference sequence). This CDR3 spans 16 amino acids. V trimming: 5 bases; J trimming: 6 bases; junction bases outside the gene matches: 14. The CDR3 region has the DNA TGTGCCAGCAGTCCCTTTAGGGCGGGAGATGGGGATACGCAGTATTTT. Amino acid sequence: CASSPFRAGDGDTQYF.

The chain recombines TRBV30 with TRBJ2-7, with a weak D call TRBD2 (6 bases). There are 12 residues in the CDR3. In germline, CDR1 is GTSNPN, CDR2 SVGIG (reference sequence). Trimming shortened V by 6 bases and J by 2 bases, and 11 bases separated the two germline ends. CDR3 region: CACAGPTYEQYF. CDR3 nucleotide sequence: TGTGCCTGTGCGGGGCCGACCTACGAGCAGTACTTC.

The chain links TRBV29-1 to TRBJ1-1; D not certain. This CDR3 comprises 11 residues. V was pared by 3 bases and J by 3 bases, with 5 bases between. Germline V gene lookup returns CDR1 SQVTM and CDR2 ANQGSEA. The CDR3 reads CSVDFDTEAFF. In DNA form, the CDR3 reads TGCAGCGTTGATTTCGACACTGAAGCTTTCTTT.

The chain couples TRBV29-1 to TRBJ2-7, with D tentatively TRBD2 (5 bases). The V gene's germline CDR1 is SQVTM and CDR2 ANQGSEA. V was pared by 6 bases and J by 2 bases, with 8 bases between. This CDR3 region has 11 residues. DNA of the CDR3: TGCAGCGTGTCGGGGACCTACGAGCAGTACTTC. This gives the protein CSVSGTYEQYF.

J is TRBJ2-2 and V is TRBV28; maybe TRBD1 (6 bases). Germline-derived CDR1 and CDR2 are MDHEN and SYDVKM. The length of the CDR3 is 13 residues. V lost 8 bases, J lost 5 bases, and 12 bases lay in between. The CDR3 protein is CASRAGETGELFF. CDR3 nucleotide sequence: TGTGCCAGCCGTGCAGGGGAGACCGGGGAGCTGTTTTTT. The full variable domain, its missing parts supplied by reference TRBV28 and TRBJ2-2, is DVKVTQSSRYLVKRTGEKVFLECVQDMDHENMFWYRQDPGLGLRLIYFSYDVKMKEKGDIPEGYSVSREKKERFSLILESASTNQTSMYLCASRAGETGELFFGEGSRLTVL.

The chain has TRBV6-5 and TRBJ2-1; the D is unclear. This CDR3 is 13 amino acids long. Germline CDR1 and CDR2: MNHEY and SVGAGI. The ends were cut back, 4 bases at V and 5 bases at J, with 9 bases in the middle. The CDR3, as DNA: TGTGCCAGCAGTTCCCTTAGGCACAATGAGCAGTTCTTC. It translates to CASSSLRHNEQFF.

This clone was recorded once. The V gene is TRBV5-3, the J gene TRBJ2-3, with 12 nucleotides matching TRBD1. TRBV5-3 is filed as an ORF, its function uncertain. The V gene end was trimmed by 4 bases and the J gene end by 5 bases; junction bases not matched to a gene: 11. The CDR3 totals 17 residues. Here the CDR3 DNA reads TGTGCCAGAAGCAGACCCCCGGGACAGGGGGCTAGAGATACGCAGTATTTT. Its translation is CARSRPPGQGARDTQYF.

This rearrangement joins TRBV7-6 to TRBJ2-3; D might be TRBD2 (5 bases). Trimming removed 0 bases at V and 4 bases at J, with 8 bases between. Germline V lookup: CDR1 SGHVS, CDR2 FNYEAQ. The CDR3 spans 14 residues. This chain's CDR3 is CASSLAGESDTQYF. The CDR3 DNA sequence: TGTGCCAGCAGCTTAGCGGGAGAATCAGATACGCAGTATTTT. Using reference TRBV7-6 and TRBJ2-3 for the parts outside the CDR3, the full variable domain is GAGVSQSPRYKVTKRGQDVALRCDPISGHVSLYWYRQALGQGPEFLTYFNYEAQQDKSGLPNDRFSAERPEGSISTLTIQRTEQRDSAMYRCASSLAGESDTQYFGPGTRLTVL.

The chain combines TRBV9 with TRBJ2-3, with 7 bases matching TRBD1. Germline-derived CDR1 and CDR2 are SGDLS and YYNGEE. The CDR3 contains 15 residues. J was trimmed by 5 bases and V by 4 bases; bases with no gene match: 10. CDR3 DNA: TGTGCCAGCAGCTTCCGGGACAGATTTCAAGATACGCAGTATTTT. Its translation: CASSFRDRFQDTQYF. The complete variable domain, with remaining parts taken from reference TRBV9 and TRBJ2-3, reads DSGVTQTPKHLITATGQRVTLRCSPRSGDLSVYWYQQSLDQGLQFLIQYYNGEERAKGNILERFSAQQFPDLHSELNLSSLELGDSALYFCASSFRDRFQDTQYFGPGTRLTVL.

The V call is TRBV5-1, the J call TRBJ2-1; D not certain. Trimming cost V 3 bases and J 6 bases, with 10 bases left between them. Germline V gives CDR1 SGHRS, CDR2 YFSETQ. The CDR3 is 13 amino acids. The CDR3 coding sequence is TGCGCCAGCAGCTCAGCTCTGACCAATGAGCAGTTCTTC. This codes for CASSSALTNEQFF.